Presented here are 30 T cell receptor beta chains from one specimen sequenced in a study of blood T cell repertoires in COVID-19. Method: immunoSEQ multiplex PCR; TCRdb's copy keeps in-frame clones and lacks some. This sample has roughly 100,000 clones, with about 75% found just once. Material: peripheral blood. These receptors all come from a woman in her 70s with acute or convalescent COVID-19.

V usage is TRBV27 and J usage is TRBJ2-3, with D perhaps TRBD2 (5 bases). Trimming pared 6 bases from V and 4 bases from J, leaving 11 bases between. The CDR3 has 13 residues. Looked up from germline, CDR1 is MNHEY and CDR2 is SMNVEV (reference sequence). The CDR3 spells CASSSAGPDTQYF. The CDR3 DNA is TGTGCCAGCAGCTCTGCGGGTCCAGATACGCAGTATTTT.

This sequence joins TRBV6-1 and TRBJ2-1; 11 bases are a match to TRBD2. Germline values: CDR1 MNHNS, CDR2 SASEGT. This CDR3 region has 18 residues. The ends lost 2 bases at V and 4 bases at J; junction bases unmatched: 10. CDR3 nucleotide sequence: TGTGCCAGCAGTGAACCCTTCACTAGCGGGGGAGCATACAATGAGCAGTTCTTC. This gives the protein CASSEPFTSGGAYNEQFF.

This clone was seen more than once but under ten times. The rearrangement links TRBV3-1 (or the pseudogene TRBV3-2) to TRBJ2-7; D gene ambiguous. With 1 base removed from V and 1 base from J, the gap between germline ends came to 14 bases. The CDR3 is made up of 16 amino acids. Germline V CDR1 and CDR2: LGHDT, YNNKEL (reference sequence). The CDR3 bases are TGTGCCAGCAGCCAAGGGGCCTCGGTATATTCCTACGAGCAGTACTTC. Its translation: CASSQGASVYSYEQYF.

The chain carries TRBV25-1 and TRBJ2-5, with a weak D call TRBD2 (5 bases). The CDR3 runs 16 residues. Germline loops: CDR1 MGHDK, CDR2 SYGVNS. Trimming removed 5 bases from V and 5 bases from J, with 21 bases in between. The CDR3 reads CASSSISGPGWETQYF. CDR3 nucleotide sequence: TGTGCCAGCAGTTCGATAAGCGGACCGGGTTGGGAGACCCAGTACTTC.

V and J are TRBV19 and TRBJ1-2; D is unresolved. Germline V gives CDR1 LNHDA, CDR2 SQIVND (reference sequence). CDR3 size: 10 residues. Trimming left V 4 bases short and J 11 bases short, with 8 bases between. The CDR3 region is CASSKDWYTF. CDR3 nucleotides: TGTGCCAGTAGTAAGGACTGGTACACCTTC.

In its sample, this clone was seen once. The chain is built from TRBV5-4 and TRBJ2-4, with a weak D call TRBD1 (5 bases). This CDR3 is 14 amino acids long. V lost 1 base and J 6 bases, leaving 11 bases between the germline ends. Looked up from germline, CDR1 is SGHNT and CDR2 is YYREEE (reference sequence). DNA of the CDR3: TGTGCCAGCAGCTTGTGGGGCAGGGTAAACATTCAGTACTTC. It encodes CASSLWGRVNIQYF.

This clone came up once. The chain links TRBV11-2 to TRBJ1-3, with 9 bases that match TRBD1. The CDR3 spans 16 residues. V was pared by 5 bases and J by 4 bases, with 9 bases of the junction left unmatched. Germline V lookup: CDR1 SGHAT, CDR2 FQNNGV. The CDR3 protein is CASSAVTGGRGNTIYF. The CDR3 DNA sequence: TGTGCCAGCAGCGCGGTGACAGGGGGTAGGGGAAACACCATATATTTT. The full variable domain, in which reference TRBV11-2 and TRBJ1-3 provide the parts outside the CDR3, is EAGVAQSPRYKIIEKRQSVAFWCNPISGHATLYWYQQILGQGPKLLIQFQNNGVVDDSQLPKDRFSAERLKGVDSTLKIQPAKLEDSAVYLCASSAVTGGRGNTIYFGEGSWLTVV.

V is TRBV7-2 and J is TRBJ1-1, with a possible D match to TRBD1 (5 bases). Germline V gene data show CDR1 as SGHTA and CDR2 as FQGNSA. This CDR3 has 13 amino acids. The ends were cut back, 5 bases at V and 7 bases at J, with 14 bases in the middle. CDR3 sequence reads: CASSRQPGYEAFF. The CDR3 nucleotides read TGTGCCAGCAGCCGCCAGCCAGGGTATGAAGCTTTCTTT.

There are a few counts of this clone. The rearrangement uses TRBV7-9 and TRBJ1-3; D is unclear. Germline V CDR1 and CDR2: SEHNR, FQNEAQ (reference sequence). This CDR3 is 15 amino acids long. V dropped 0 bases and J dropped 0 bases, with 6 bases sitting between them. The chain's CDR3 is CASSLAESSGNTIYF. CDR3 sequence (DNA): TGTGCCAGCAGCTTAGCTGAGAGCTCTGGAAACACCATATATTTT.

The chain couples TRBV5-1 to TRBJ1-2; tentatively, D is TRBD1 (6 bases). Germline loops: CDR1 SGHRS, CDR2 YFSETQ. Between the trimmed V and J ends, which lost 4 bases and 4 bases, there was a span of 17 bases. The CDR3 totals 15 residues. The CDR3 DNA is TGCGCCAGCAGCCCCCGGACAGTGCCTGCCTATGGCTACACCTTC. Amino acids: CASSPRTVPAYGYTF. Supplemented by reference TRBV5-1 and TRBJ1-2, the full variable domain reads KAGVTQTPRYLIKTRGQQVTLSCSPISGHRSVSWYQQTPGQGLQFLFEYFSETQRNKGNFPGRFSGRQFSNSRSEMNVSTLELGDSALYLCASSPRTVPAYGYTFGSGTRLTVV.

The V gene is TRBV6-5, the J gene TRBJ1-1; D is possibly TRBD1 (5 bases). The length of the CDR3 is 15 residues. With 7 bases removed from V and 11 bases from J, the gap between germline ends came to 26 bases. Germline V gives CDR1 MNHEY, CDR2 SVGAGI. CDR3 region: CASNQRWTPSLSAFF. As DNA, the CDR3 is TGTGCCAGCAACCAACGGTGGACACCTAGTCTTTCCGCTTTCTTT.

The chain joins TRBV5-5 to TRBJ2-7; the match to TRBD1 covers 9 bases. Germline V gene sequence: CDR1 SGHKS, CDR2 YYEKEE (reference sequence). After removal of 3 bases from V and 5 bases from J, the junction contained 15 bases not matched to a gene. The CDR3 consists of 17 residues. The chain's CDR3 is CASSSHTSDRGRDEQYF. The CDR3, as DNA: TGTGCCAGCAGCTCCCACACCTCGGACAGGGGACGGGACGAGCAGTACTTC. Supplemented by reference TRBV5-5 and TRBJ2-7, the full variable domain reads DAGVTQSPTHLIKTRGQQVTLRCSPISGHKSVSWYQQVLGQGPQFIFQYYEKEERGRGNFPDRFSARQFPNYSSELNVNALLLGDSALYLCASSSHTSDRGRDEQYFGPGTRLTVT.

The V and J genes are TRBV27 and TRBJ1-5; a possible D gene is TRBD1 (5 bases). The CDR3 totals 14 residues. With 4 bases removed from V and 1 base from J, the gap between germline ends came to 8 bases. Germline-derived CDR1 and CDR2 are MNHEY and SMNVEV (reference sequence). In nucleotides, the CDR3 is TGTGCCAGCAGTTCAGGGATGAGCAATCAGCCCCAGCATTTT. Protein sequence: CASSSGMSNQPQHF.

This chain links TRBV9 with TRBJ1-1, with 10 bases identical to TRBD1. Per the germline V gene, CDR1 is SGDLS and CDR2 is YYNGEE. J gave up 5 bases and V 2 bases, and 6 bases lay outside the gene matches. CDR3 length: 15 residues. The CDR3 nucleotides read TGTGCCAGCAGCGTCTCGACAGGGGGCCCGACTGAAGCTTTCTTT. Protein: CASSVSTGGPTEAFF.

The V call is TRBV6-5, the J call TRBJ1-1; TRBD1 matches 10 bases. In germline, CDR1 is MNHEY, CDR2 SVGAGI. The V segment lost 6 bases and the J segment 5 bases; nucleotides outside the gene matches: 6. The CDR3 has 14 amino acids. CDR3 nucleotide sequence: TGTGCCAGCAGAATGGGACAGGGGCCGACTGAAGCTTTCTTT. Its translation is CASRMGQGPTEAFF.

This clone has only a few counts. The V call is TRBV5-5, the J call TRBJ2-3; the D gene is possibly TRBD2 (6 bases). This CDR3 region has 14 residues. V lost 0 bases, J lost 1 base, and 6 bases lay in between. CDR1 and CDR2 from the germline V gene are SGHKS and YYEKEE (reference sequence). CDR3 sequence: CASSLGGGTDTQYF. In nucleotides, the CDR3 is TGTGCCAGCAGCTTGGGCGGGGGCACAGATACGCAGTATTTT.

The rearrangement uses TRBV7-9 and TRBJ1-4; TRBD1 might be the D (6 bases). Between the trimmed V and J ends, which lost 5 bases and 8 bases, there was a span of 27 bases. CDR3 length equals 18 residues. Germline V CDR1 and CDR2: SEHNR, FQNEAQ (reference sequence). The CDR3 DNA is TGTGCCAGCAGCCCCCTTGTTGGGCAGGGGTATGGGTACGAAAAACTGTTTTTT. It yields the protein CASSPLVGQGYGYEKLFF.

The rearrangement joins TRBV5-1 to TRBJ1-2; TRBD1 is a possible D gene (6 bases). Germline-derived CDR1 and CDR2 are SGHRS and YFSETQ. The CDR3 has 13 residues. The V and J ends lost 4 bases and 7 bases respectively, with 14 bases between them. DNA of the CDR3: TGCGCCAGCAGCGGGCAGGGGTACAGTGGCTACACCTTC. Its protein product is CASSGQGYSGYTF.

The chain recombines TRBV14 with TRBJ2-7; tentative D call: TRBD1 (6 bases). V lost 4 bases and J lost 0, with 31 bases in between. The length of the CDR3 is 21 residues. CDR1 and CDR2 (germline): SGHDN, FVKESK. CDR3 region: CASSLSYPSWRTETFSYEQYF. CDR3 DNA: TGTGCCAGCAGCCTAAGTTACCCCTCTTGGAGGACAGAAACTTTCTCCTACGAGCAGTACTTC.

CDR3 loop: CASSLNRGKGELFF. Written as DNA, the CDR3 is TGTGCCAGCAGCTTAAACAGGGGAAAGGGGGAGCTGTTTTTT. The chain links TRBV7-2 to TRBJ2-2, with TRBD1 matching over 7 bases. The junction had 5 bases not matched to a gene; V was cut back by 2 bases and J by 8 bases. The germline gives CDR1 SGHTA, CDR2 FQGNSA. This CDR3 region has 14 residues.

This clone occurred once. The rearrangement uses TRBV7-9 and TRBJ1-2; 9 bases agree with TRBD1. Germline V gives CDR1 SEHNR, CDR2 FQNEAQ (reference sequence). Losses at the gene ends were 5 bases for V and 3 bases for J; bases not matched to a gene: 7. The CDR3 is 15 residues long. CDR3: CASSRWTGVHYGYTF. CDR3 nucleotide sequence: TGTGCCAGCAGCAGATGGACAGGGGTCCACTATGGCTACACCTTC.

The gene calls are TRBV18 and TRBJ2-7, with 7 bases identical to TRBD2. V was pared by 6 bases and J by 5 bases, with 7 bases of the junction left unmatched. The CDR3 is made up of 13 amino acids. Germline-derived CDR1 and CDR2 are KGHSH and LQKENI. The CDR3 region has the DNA TGTGCCAGCTCTCCTCAGGGAGGGAACGAGCAGTACTTC. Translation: CASSPQGGNEQYF. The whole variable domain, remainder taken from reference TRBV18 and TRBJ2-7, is NAGVMQNPRHLVRRRGQEARLRCSPMKGHSHVYWYRQLPEEGLKFMVYLQKENIIDESGMPKERFSAEFPKEGPSILRIQQVVRGDSAAYFCASSPQGGNEQYFGPGTRLTVT.

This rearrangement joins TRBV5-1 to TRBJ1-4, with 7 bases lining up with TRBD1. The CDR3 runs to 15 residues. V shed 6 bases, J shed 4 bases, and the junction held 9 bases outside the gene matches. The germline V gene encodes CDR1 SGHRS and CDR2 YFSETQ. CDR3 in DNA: TGCGCCAGCACAAATTTAGGGACAGTTAATGAAAAACTGTTTTTT. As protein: CASTNLGTVNEKLFF.

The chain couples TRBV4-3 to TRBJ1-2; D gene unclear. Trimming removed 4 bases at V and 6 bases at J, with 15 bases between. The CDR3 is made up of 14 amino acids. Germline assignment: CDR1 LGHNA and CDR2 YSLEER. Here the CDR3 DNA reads TGCGCCAGCAGCCCAGGTCGCTCGGGGAATGGCTACACCTTC. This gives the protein CASSPGRSGNGYTF.

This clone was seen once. The CDR3 protein is CASSLGGGVLGYTF. The CDR3 nucleotides are TGTGCCAGCAGTTTAGGAGGGGGCGTTCTGGGCTACACCTTC. The chain recombines TRBV27 with TRBJ1-2, with TRBD1 matching over 7 bases. The trim removed 2 bases at V and 8 bases at J, leaving 8 bases unmatched. Per germline, CDR1 MNHEY and CDR2 SMNVEV (reference sequence). The CDR3 is 14 residues long.

The CDR3: CAWSEGLRGDTQYF. Here the CDR3 DNA reads TGTGCCTGGAGTGAGGGACTTCGTGGTGATACGCAGTATTTT. The chain is built from TRBV30 and TRBJ2-3; a weak D match, TRBD2 (6 bases). Germline-derived CDR1 and CDR2 are GTSNPN and SVGIG (reference sequence). The CDR3 is 14 residues long. V was trimmed by 1 base and J by 6 bases, leaving 14 bases between them.

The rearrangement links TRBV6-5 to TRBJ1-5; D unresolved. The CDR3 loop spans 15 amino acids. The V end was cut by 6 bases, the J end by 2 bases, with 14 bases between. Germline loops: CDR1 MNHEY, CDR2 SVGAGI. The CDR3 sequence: CASRPSVNGNQPQHF. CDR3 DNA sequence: TGTGCCAGCAGGCCCAGTGTTAATGGCAATCAGCCCCAGCATTTT.

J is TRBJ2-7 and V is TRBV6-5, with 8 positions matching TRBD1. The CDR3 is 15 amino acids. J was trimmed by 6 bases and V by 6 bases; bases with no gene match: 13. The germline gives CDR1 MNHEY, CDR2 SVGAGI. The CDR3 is CASSPSRQGAGEQYF. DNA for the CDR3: TGTGCCAGCAGCCCAAGTAGGCAGGGGGCAGGCGAGCAGTACTTC.

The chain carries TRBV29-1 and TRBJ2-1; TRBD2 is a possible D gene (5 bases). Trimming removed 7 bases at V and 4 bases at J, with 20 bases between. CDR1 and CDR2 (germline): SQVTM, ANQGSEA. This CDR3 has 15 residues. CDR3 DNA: TGCAGCGGTGGTGGTCAACGAGGGCGATACAATGAGCAGTTCTTC. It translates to CSGGGQRGRYNEQFF.

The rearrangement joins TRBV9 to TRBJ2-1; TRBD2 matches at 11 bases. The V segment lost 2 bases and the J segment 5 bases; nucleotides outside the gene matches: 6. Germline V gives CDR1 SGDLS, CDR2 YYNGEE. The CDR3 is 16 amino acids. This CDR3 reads CASSVSSGGLHNEQFF. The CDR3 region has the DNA TGTGCCAGCAGCGTTTCTAGCGGGGGGCTTCACAATGAGCAGTTCTTC.